A single sample gave rise to the 22 T cell receptor beta chains below, sequenced in a study of cytomegalovirus exposure and HLA in healthy donors. Primers for the PCR totalled 60 Vbeta and 13 Jbeta. The table came from immunoSEQ multiplex PCR; TCRdb's copy has only in-frame clones and leaves some out. Of some 140,000 clones listed, more than 70% are singletons. The sample comprised PBMCs. All receptors come from a man in his fifties or sixties in good health and CMV-seropositive.

A few counts support this clone. This chain joins TRBV6-6 and TRBJ1-2, with D perhaps TRBD1 (6 bases). The germline CDR1 and CDR2 sequences are MNHNY and SVGAGI (reference sequence). V lost 6 bases, J lost 3 bases, and 17 bases lay in between. This CDR3 has 15 amino acids. This CDR3 is CASSPGGRIDYGYTF. The CDR3 DNA reads as TGTGCCAGCAGCCCGGGGGGGCGTATCGACTATGGCTACACCTTC.

In its sample, this clone was seen once. V gene TRBV27 combines with J gene TRBJ2-5, with TRBD1 identical over 8 bases. This CDR3 is 14 amino acids long. Looked up from germline, CDR1 is MNHEY and CDR2 is SMNVEV (reference sequence). Trimming cost V 5 bases and J 5 bases; bases outside gene matches: 7. Here the CDR3 reads CASSRADREETQYF. The CDR3 bases are TGTGCCAGCAGTCGAGCGGACAGGGAGGAGACCCAGTACTTC.

V usage is TRBV2 and J usage is TRBJ1-1; D may be TRBD1 (6 bases). Trimming shortened V by 7 bases and J by 5 bases, and 17 bases separated the two germline ends. The CDR3 covers 14 residues. Germline assignment: CDR1 SNHLY and CDR2 FYNNEI. CDR3: CASKKDSTSTEAFF. CDR3 bases: TGTGCCAGCAAGAAGGACAGTACGAGTACTGAAGCTTTCTTT.

Note on this clone: A junction boundary mismatches the germline segment, possibly from a read error. In the same sample, other DNA sequences code for this CDR3. This chain links TRBV7-3 with TRBJ1-1; 8 bases fit TRBD1. There are 14 residues in the CDR3. Looked up from germline, CDR1 is SGHTA and CDR2 is FQGTGA. The DNA of the CDR3 is TGTGCCAGCAGCTTAGGACAGGGAAACACTGAAGCCTTCTTT. Translated: CASSLGQGNTEAFF.

This clone was counted a few times. The chain is built from TRBV7-2 and TRBJ1-3; a possible D gene is TRBD1 (6 bases). Per the germline V gene, CDR1 is SGHTA and CDR2 is FQGNSA. V shed 5 bases and J shed 0 bases, with 11 bases lying between them. This CDR3 has 15 amino acids. The CDR3, as DNA: TGTGCCAGCAGCCCGGAGACAGGCTCTGGAAACACCATATATTTT. Encoded protein: CASSPETGSGNTIYF.

The genes are TRBV4-2 and TRBJ2-5; maybe TRBD2 (6 bases). In germline, CDR1 is LGHNA, CDR2 YNFKEQ. V shed 1 base and J shed 2 bases, with 14 bases lying between them. This CDR3 comprises 16 residues. CDR3 in DNA: TGTGCCAGCAGCCAAGCAGTAGCGGCCGCGCAAGAGACCCAGTACTTC. This encodes CASSQAVAAAQETQYF.

The chain recombines TRBV6-5 with TRBJ2-7; 10 bases fit TRBD2. With V trimmed by 4 bases and J by 6 bases, 3 bases remained unmatched. The CDR3 covers 13 residues. Germline V lookup: CDR1 MNHEY, CDR2 SVGAGI. CDR3 bases: TGTGCCAGCAGTTTTAGCGGGGGGTCCGAGCAGTACTTC. As protein: CASSFSGGSEQYF.

The rearrangement joins TRBV18 to TRBJ1-5; maybe TRBD1 (5 bases). The V end lost 6 bases, the J end lost 6 bases, and 18 bases lay between the germline ends. The V gene's germline CDR1 is KGHSH and CDR2 LQKENI. The CDR3 is made up of 15 amino acids. CDR3 sequence: CASSLGAGIGQPQHF. CDR3 nucleotides: TGTGCCAGCTCCCTTGGGGCAGGAATTGGTCAGCCCCAGCATTTT. The complete variable domain, with remaining parts taken from reference TRBV18 and TRBJ1-5, reads NAGVMQNPRHLVRRRGQEARLRCSPMKGHSHVYWYRQLPEEGLKFMVYLQKENIIDESGMPKERFSAEFPKEGPSILRIQQVVRGDSAAYFCASSLGAGIGQPQHFGDGTRLSIL.

This clone showed up many times. The V gene is TRBV18, the J gene TRBJ1-1, with 7 bases identical to TRBD1. The CDR3 covers 14 residues. V lost 1 base to trimming and J lost 4 bases; unmatched junction nucleotides: 3. Germline V gives CDR1 KGHSH, CDR2 LQKENI. The CDR3 nucleotides are TGTGCCAGCTCACCACGGACAGGCTTCACTGAAGCTTTCTTT. Residues: CASSPRTGFTEAFF.

As to this clone: Its ends do not fully match the called genes, so a read error is possible. The chain recombines TRBV7-9 with TRBJ2-7; TRBD1 matches at 7 bases. This CDR3 spans 14 amino acids. Per germline, CDR1 SEHNR and CDR2 FQNEAQ (reference sequence). CDR3 nucleotides: TGTTCCAGCAGTATACAGGGGCATAGGGGCGAGCAGTACTTC. This codes for CSSSIQGHRGEQYF.

V gene TRBV7-2 combines with J gene TRBJ1-1; TRBD1 is a possible D gene (6 bases). This CDR3 region has 14 residues. V lost 4 bases, J lost 2 bases, and 11 bases lay in between. CDR1 and CDR2 (germline): SGHTA, FQGNSA. CDR3 bases: TGTGCCAGCAGCTCTCGGACAGTCAACACTGAAGCTTTCTTT. Translating it yields CASSSRTVNTEAFF.

A single count supports this clone. This chain links TRBV5-1 with TRBJ2-5, with 9 bases matching TRBD2. The CDR3 consists of 16 residues. The germline CDR1 and CDR2 sequences are SGHRS and YFSETQ. V gave up 0 bases and J gave up 0 bases; unmatched junction bases: 3. This chain's CDR3 is CASSLGLAGNQETQYF. As DNA, the CDR3 is TGCGCCAGCAGCTTGGGTCTAGCGGGGAACCAAGAGACCCAGTACTTC.

The rearrangement uses TRBV27 and TRBJ1-2; 7 bases are a match to TRBD1. In germline, CDR1 is MNHEY, CDR2 SMNVEV (reference sequence). The CDR3 runs 17 residues. V was clipped by 2 bases and J by 4 bases; unmatched bases: 13. The CDR3 sequence is CASSLPYLRDRFYGYTF. CDR3 nucleotide sequence: TGTGCCAGCAGTTTACCTTACCTTAGGGACAGATTCTATGGCTACACCTTC.

This chain connects TRBV9 to TRBJ2-3, with TRBD1 identical over 9 bases. CDR1 and CDR2 (germline): SGDLS, YYNGEE. This CDR3 region has 17 residues. Germline trimming cut 0 bases from V and 3 bases from J; bases unmatched to any gene: 8. In nucleotides, the CDR3 is TGTGCCAGCAGCGTAGCTACGGGACAGGGCTTAACAGATACGCAGTATTTT. It encodes CASSVATGQGLTDTQYF.

V and J are TRBV7-9 and TRBJ2-1, with 8 nucleotides matching TRBD2. J gave up 3 bases and V 5 bases, and 3 bases lay outside the gene matches. The length of the CDR3 is 14 residues. CDR1 and CDR2 (germline): SEHNR, FQNEAQ (reference sequence). The CDR3 spells CASSPGTSYNEQFF. For the CDR3, the DNA is TGTGCCAGCAGCCCCGGGACTAGCTACAATGAGCAGTTCTTC. Full variable domain (remainder filled in from reference TRBV7-9 and TRBJ2-1): DTGVSQNPRHKITKRGQNVTFRCDPISEHNRLYWYRQTLGQGPEFLTYFQNEAQLEKSRLLSDRFSAERPKGSFSTLEIQRTEQGDSAMYLCASSPGTSYNEQFFGPGTRLTVL.

The chain uses TRBV5-1 and TRBJ2-7, with D maybe TRBD1 (6 bases). Germline values: CDR1 SGHRS, CDR2 YFSETQ. This CDR3 spans 16 amino acids. Trimming left V 0 bases short and J 5 bases short, with 18 bases between. The CDR3 sequence: CASSLGGQGLTHEQYF. The CDR3 DNA sequence: TGCGCCAGCAGCTTGGGGGGCCAGGGGTTAACGCACGAGCAGTACTTC.

V is TRBV7-9 and J is TRBJ1-6; a possible D gene is TRBD1 (5 bases). V lost 7 bases and J lost 7, with 11 bases in between. Per germline, CDR1 SEHNR and CDR2 FQNEAQ (reference sequence). The CDR3 extends over 13 amino acids. CDR3 protein: CASTRQTNSPLHF. The CDR3 nucleotides read TGTGCCAGCACCCGACAGACAAATTCACCCCTCCACTTT.

As DNA, the CDR3 is TGTGCCAGCTCACCCTCCAGGGAGGGGGGGCAAACAGATACGCAGTATTTT. Translation gives CASSPSREGGQTDTQYF. The chain uses TRBV18 and TRBJ2-3; a weak D match, TRBD2 (7 bases). The CDR3 loop spans 17 amino acids. In germline, CDR1 is KGHSH, CDR2 LQKENI. Trimming removed 3 bases from V and 3 bases from J, with 19 bases in between.

CDR3 nucleotide sequence: TGCGCCAGCAGGGGACAGGTTGGGGAAAAACTGTTTTTT. Encoded protein: CASRGQVGEKLFF. The rearrangement joins TRBV10-2 to TRBJ1-4, with 8 bases matching TRBD1. Looked up from germline, CDR1 is WSHSY and CDR2 is SAAADI. The length of the CDR3 is 13 residues. V lost 6 bases, J lost 8 bases, and 5 bases stayed unmatched.

This rearrangement joins TRBV4-1 to TRBJ1-1; no clear D. The CDR3 extends over 14 amino acids. The ends were cut back, 2 bases at V and 1 base at J, with 8 bases in the middle. CDR1 and CDR2 from the germline V gene are MGHRA and YSYEKL. In nucleotides, the CDR3 is TGCGCCAGCAGCCAACTGGCCTCGAACACTGAAGCTTTCTTT. It specifies CASSQLASNTEAFF.

This clone was observed a single time. The chain carries TRBV23-1 and TRBJ1-5; D might be TRBD1 (5 bases). TRBV23-1 is noted as an ORF with a role that remains uncertain. CDR3 length: 14 residues. The ends were cut back, 5 bases at V and 0 bases at J, with 8 bases in the middle. The CDR3 here is CASSGGNSNQPQHF. DNA of the CDR3: TGCGCCAGCAGTGGGGGGAATAGCAATCAGCCCCAGCATTTT.

The CDR3 sequence is CASRQLQRGETEAFF. The CDR3 bases are TGTGCCAGCAGGCAACTTCAGAGAGGAGAAACTGAAGCTTTCTTT. V and J are TRBV6-1 and TRBJ1-1; no definite D call. V shed 6 bases and J shed 5 bases, with 19 bases lying between them. Germline-derived CDR1 and CDR2 are MNHNS and SASEGT. This CDR3 comprises 15 residues.